The sequence of this T cell receptor beta chain was determined in a study of regulatory T cells in long-lasting Graves disease. Study conclusions and caveats: Comparison showed that persistent patients shared more public clonotypes (around 3,000) than new patients (966).

Trimming took 3 bases from V and 4 from J; bases not matched to a gene: 8. The germline V gene has CDR1 SEHNR and CDR2 FQNEAQ (reference sequence). The CDR3 is made up of 15 amino acids. TCR beta libraries were built with iRepertoire HTBI primers and Arm-PCR of CDR3 regions. TCRdb independently ran MiXCR on the multiplex PCR reads; one entry per CDR3 protein. This sample carries about 350,000 distinct CDR3 sequences, around 16% of them seen once, and the ten largest clones take 20% to 25%. This clonotype was counted ten times or more. Its antigen is not identified. This sample's time point: newly diagnosed GD, antithyroid drugs for less than 3 months. From PBMCs, RNA was extracted and then used to make the TCR library. The same sample was also used in a study of T cells in Graves' hyperthyroidism and ophthalmopathy.

The sequence was obtained from a woman under 30 with Graves disease. This chain links TRBV7-9 with TRBJ2-5, with TRBD2 matching 7 bases. The starting material was peripheral blood mononuclear cells (PBMCs), obtained at new diagnosis, from a patient treated with antithyroid drugs. CDR3 amino acids: CASSLVAGVAETQYF. The DNA for the CDR3 is TGTGCCAGCAGCTTGGTCGCGGGAGTAGCAGAGACCCAGTACTTC. The full variable domain, rest sourced from reference TRBV7-9 and TRBJ2-5, is DTGVSQNPRHKITKRGQNVTFRCDPISEHNRLYWYRQTLGQGPEFLTYFQNEAQLEKSRLLSDRFSAERPKGSFSTLEIQRTEQGDSAMYLCASSLVAGVAETQYFGPGTRLLVL.